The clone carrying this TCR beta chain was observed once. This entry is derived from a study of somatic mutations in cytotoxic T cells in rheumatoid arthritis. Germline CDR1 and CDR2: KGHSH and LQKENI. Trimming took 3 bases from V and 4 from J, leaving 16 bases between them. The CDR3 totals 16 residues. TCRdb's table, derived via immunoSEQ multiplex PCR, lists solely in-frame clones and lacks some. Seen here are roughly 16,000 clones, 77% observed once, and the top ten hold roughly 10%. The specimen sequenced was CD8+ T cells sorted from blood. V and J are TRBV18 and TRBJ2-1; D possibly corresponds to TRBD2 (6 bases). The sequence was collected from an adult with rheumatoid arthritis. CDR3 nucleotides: TGTGCCAGCTCACCGTGGCAGGAGGGAACTTACAATGAGCAGTTCTTC. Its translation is CASSPWQEGTYNEQFF.